This T cell receptor beta chain was sequenced during a study of T cell responses to AZD1222 COVID-19 vaccine (dated by TCRdb to about 2021). About the full investigation: A total of 233 trial participants underwent TCR sequencing, of whom 207 received two doses of AZD1222 and 26 received two doses of the MenACWY control vaccine. Trial participants were enrolled into age subgroups of 18-55, 56-69 and 70-plus years, which contained about 150, 28 and 57 TCR-sequenced participants, respectively.

Trimming costs V 2 bases and J 9 bases, and their ends lie 5 bases apart. Spanning cysteine to phenylalanine, the CDR3 consists of 11 amino acids. The DNA shown is the 33-base CDR3, in frame from base 1. Details on this clone: Its antigen is not yet known. Nothing much larger sits one base from this clone, and base qualities are not available.

The time point label here, explained by the study, means: about 28 days (+/-7) after the second vaccine dose. Because spike-specific TCR depth and breadth did not differ between the two schedules, AZD1222 recipients who got a second dose at roughly 4 weeks were pooled with those who got a second dose at roughly 12 weeks. The vaccinee samples were drawn from two UK trials, COV001 and COV002, one of which was a single-blind randomized controlled phase 2/3 trial testing AZD1222 (ChAdOx1 nCoV-19) in healthy adults. For TCRbeta chain sequencing, PBMC samples from trial participants were taken at day 0 and at day 28 after the second dose. The CDR3 regions of human TCRbeta chains were analyzed by immunosequencing. From the authors' description of their analysis: Repertoire TCRs were matched against a reference library of SARS-CoV-2-specific TCRs generated with the MIRA antigen-specificity platform. Breadth was defined as the fraction of unique TCRs that were SARS-CoV-2-associated. Depth was defined as the fraction of total T cells that were SARS-CoV-2-associated. Using the MIRA data, each spike-specific TCR was mapped to the spike region that the TCR reacts to and placed in a CD4 or CD8 class. Log10-transformed breadth and depth values were compared by one-way ANOVA with Sidak's multiple comparisons tests. Held by TCRdb, this immuneACCESS table contains in-frame sequences only and omits some clones. Under half of the omission traces to an unresolved V gene where checked; the cause of the rest is unknown. V, J and clone size were drawn from that table, and D and trimming were deduced from the DNA. The sample has roughly 150,000 clones on record, 85% to 95% of them singletons. The biggest ten clones account for approximately 1.5% of the sample.

Summary of the overall study and its limitations: Participants were mostly white British and included more females than males, and it was suggested by the authors that clonal diversity may have been underestimated. A significant rise in spike-specific TCR breadth and depth was observed after two AZD1222 doses relative to day 0 and relative to MenACWY recipients. Epitopes outside the regions mutated in the B.1.351 and B.1.1.7 variants were reportedly recognized by nearly half of the unique spike-specific TCRs. The whole spike protein was spanned by vaccine-associated CD4 TCRs, and dominant responses were seen in regions 160-218 and 743-854. Because no day 14 peak-response samples were available, the repertoires could be characterized only after the peak T cell response. In the small 56-69-year group, the increase in depth fell short of significance, most likely because of low power. Conclusions about previously exposed vaccinees were limited because only 6 or 7 AZD1222 recipients were SARS-CoV-2 seropositive at baseline.

Rearrangement joined TRBV12-3 or TRBV12-4 to TRBJ2-1, with the D gene not confidently named. This TCR was recovered from an adult who received the AZD1222 COVID-19 vaccine. Sample: peripheral blood, taken 28 days after the second AZD1222 dose. The CDR3 here reads CASSLTREQFF. The sequenced DNA: TGTGCCAGCAGTTTAACCCGTGAGCAGTTCTTC.